This T cell receptor (beta chain) was identified in a study of blood T cell repertoires in COVID-19. In the source study's methods: Amplifying reference gene primers gave estimates of nucleated cell counts. Assay used: immunoSEQ multiplex PCR; TCRdb lists only in-frame clones, some missing. For V, J and clone size, that table is used; D and trimming come from the DNA. The profile covers roughly 100,000 clones, with approximately 80% appearing a single time and approximately 22% taken by the ten largest. The CDR3 contains 13 residues. Trimming stripped 6 bases from V and 2 bases from J, with 9 bases between. CDR1 and CDR2 from the germline V gene are MNHEY and SVGAGI.

Source material: peripheral blood. This chain links TRBV6-5 with TRBJ2-3, with a possible D match to TRBD1 (5 bases). The sequence was obtained from a man between 65 and 85 years old with active or convalescent COVID-19. As DNA, the CDR3 is TGTGCCAGCAGGTCAGGGTCCACAGATACGCAGTATTTT. This codes for CASRSGSTDTQYF.